This TCR beta chain derives from a study of blood T cell repertoires in COVID-19. As for the study in general: The United States, Italy and Spain provided the acute and convalescent COVID-19 samples. PBMCs, B-cell-depleted T cells, or T cells were the source of the cDNA or gDNA that made up the material.

The germline CDR1 and CDR2 sequences are SGHNT and YYREEE (reference sequence). V shed 3 bases and J shed 3 bases, with 16 bases lying between them. The CDR3 extends over 15 amino acids. Methods used by the authors: The authors estimated nucleated cell counts from reference gene primer amplification. Repertoires were generated with immunoSEQ multiplex PCR, while TCRdb's copy carries only in-frame clones and drops some. V and J calls and clone size are as listed in that table; D and trimming were resolved from the DNA. The sample gives around 230,000 clones, roughly nine tenths of which show up once; around 0.7% is in the top ten.

The TCR comes from a man aged 40-50 years with acute or convalescent COVID-19. The sample taken for sequencing was peripheral blood. The genes are TRBV5-4 and TRBJ2-7, with TRBD1 as a possible D gene (6 bases). The CDR3 spells CASSSSEDSRYEQYF. As DNA, the CDR3 is TGTGCCAGCAGCTCATCTGAGGACAGCCGCTACGAGCAGTACTTC.